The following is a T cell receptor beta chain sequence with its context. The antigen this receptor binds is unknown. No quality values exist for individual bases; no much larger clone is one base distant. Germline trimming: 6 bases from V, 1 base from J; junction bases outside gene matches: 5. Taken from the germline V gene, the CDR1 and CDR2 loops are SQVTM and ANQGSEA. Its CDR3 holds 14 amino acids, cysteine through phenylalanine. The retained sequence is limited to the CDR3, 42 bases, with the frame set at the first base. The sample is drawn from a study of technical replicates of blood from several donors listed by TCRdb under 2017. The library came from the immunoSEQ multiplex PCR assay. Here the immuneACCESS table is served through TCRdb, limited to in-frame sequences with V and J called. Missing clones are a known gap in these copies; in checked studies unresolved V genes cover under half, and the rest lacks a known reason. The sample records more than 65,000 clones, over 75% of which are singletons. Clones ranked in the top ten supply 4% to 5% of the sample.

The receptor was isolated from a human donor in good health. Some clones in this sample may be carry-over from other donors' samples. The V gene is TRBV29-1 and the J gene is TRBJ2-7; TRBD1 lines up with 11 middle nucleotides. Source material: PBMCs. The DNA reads TGCAGCGTGGGGACAGGGGGTTTTTCCTACGAGCAGTACTTC. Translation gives CSVGTGGFSYEQYF.